Included here is one T cell receptor beta chain sequence, with context. Antigen specificity is unknown. TCRdb fed the PCR reads into MiXCR, producing one record per CDR3 protein. The data contain over 600,000 distinct CDR3 sequences, about 20% of them seen just once; the ten biggest clones take up 0.85%. This entry belongs to a study of molecular identifiers for immune sequencing clone quantification. Findings and limits, study-wide: Clones above 20 RNA copies contained over 97% of effector molecules and under 1% of naive molecules.

Germline-derived CDR1 and CDR2 are GTSNPN and SVGIG (reference sequence). V lost 2 bases, J lost 8 bases, and 8 bases stayed unmatched. CDR3 length: 14 residues. The material sequenced was naive CD8+ T cells from blood, with Jurkat cell RNA spiked in. Subset defined: FACS-sorted CD8+CD4-CCR7+CD45RA+ naive T cells. This clonotype originated in a human donor in good health. Some libraries in this study had Jurkat cell RNA spiked in. The rearrangement joins TRBV30 to TRBJ1-2; TRBD1 matches at 10 bases. DNA of the CDR3: TGTGCCTGGAGTTCTACGGGGACAGGGGACGGCTACACCTTC. Protein: CAWSSTGTGDGYTF. Full variable domain (rest looked up from reference TRBV30 and TRBJ1-2): SQTIHQWPATLVQPVGSPLSLECTVEGTSNPNLYWYRQAAGRGLQLLFYSVGIGQISSEVPQNLSASRPQDRQFILSSKKLLLSDSGFYLCAWSSTGTGDGYTFGSGTRLTVV.